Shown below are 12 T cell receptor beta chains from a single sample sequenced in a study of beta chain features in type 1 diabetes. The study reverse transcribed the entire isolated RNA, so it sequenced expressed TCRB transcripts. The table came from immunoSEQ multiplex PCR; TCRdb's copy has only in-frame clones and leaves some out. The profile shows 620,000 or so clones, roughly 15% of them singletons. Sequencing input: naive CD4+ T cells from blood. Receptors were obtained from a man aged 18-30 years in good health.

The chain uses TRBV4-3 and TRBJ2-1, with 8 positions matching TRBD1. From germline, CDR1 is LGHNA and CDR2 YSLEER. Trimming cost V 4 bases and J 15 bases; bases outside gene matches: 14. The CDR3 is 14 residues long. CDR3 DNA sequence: TGCGCCAGCAGCCCCCAGGGGGCGGGGATGGGTTCGTTCTTC. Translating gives CASSPQGAGMGSFF.

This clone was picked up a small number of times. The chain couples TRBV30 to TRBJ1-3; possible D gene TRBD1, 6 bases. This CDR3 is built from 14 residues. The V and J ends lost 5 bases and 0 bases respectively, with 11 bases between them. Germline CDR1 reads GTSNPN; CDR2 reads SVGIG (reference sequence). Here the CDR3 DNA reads TGTGCCTGGGGACAGCGACTCTCTGGAAACACCATATATTTT. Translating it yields CAWGQRLSGNTIYF.

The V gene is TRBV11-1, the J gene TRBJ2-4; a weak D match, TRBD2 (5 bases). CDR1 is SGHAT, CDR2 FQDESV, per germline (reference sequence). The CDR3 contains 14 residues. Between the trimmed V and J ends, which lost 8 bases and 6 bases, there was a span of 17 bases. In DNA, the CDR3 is TGTGCCAGCGGTTTCGCCCTAGCAGGAAACATTCAGTACTTC. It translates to CASGFALAGNIQYF.

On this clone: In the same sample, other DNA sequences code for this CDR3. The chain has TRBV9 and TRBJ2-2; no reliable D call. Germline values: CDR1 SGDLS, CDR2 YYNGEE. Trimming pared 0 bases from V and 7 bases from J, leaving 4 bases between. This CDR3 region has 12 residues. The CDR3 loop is CASSVGVGELFF. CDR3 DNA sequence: TGTGCCAGCAGCGTAGGTGTCGGGGAGCTGTTTTTT.

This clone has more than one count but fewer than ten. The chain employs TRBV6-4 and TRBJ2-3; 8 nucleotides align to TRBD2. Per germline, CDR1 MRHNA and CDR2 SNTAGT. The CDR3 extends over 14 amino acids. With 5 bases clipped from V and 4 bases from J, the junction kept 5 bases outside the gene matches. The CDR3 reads CASSPGLVADTQYF. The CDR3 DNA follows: TGTGCCAGCAGTCCGGGACTAGTGGCAGATACGCAGTATTTT.

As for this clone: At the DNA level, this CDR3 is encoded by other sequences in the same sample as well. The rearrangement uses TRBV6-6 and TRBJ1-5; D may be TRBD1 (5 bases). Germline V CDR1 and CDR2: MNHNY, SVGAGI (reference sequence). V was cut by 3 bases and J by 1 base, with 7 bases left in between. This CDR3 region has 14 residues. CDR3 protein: CASSYGGSNQPQHF. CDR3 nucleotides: TGTGCCAGCAGTTATGGGGGGAGCAATCAGCCCCAGCATTTT.

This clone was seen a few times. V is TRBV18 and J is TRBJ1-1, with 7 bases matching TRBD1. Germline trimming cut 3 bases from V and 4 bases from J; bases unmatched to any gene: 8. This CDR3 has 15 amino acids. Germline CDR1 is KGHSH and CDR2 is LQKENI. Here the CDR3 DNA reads TGTGCCAGCTCACCCGTGACAGGGTCTGGCACTGAAGCTTTCTTT. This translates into CASSPVTGSGTEAFF.

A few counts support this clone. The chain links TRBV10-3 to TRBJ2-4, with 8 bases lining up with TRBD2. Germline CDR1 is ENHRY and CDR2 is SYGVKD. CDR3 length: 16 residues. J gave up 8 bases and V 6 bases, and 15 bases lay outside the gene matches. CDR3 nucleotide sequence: TGTGCCATCAGGGGTTCGGGCGGGAGGAAAGGGCACATTCAGTACTTC. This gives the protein CAIRGSGGRKGHIQYF.

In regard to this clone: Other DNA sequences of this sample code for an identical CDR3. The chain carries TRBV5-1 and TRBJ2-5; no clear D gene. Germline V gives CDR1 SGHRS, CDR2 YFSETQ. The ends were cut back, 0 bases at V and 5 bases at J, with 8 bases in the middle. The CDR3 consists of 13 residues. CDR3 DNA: TGCGCCAGCAGCTTGGGCCCAGAGGAGACCCAGTACTTC. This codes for CASSLGPEETQYF.

CDR3 DNA: TGTGCCAGCGCCGCTACAGGGGTACGTGAAAAACTGTTTTTT. Residues: CASAATGVREKLFF. This rearrangement joins TRBV2 to TRBJ1-4; 7 nucleotides line up with TRBD1. The germline CDR1 and CDR2 sequences are SNHLY and FYNNEI. The CDR3 contains 14 residues. V lost 8 bases, J lost 7 bases, and 10 bases stayed unmatched.

CDR3 loop: CASSLVTPNEAFF. CDR3 coding DNA: TGTGCCAGCAGTTTAGTTACTCCAAATGAAGCTTTCTTT. The chain combines TRBV28 with TRBJ1-1; no definite D call. Germline loops: CDR1 MDHEN, CDR2 SYDVKM. This CDR3 is 13 amino acids long. V lost 2 bases to trimming and J lost 7 bases, with 11 bases between them.

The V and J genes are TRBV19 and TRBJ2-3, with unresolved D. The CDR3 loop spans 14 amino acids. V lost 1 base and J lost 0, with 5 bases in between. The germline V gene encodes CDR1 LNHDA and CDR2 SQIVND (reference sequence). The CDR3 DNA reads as TGTGCCAGTAGTATAGGGGCCAGCACAGATACGCAGTATTTT. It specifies CASSIGASTDTQYF.